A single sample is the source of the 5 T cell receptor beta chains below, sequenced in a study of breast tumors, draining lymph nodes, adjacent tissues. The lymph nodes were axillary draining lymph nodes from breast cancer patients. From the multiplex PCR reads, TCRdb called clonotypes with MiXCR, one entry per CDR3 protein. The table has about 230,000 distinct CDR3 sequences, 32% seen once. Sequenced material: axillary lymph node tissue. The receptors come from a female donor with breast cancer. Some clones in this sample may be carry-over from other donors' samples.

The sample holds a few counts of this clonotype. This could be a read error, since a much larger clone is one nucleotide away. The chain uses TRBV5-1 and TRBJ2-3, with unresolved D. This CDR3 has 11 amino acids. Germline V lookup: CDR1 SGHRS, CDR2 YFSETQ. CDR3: CASGPTDTQCF. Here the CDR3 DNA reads TGCGCCAGCGGACCCACAGATACGCAGTGTTTT.

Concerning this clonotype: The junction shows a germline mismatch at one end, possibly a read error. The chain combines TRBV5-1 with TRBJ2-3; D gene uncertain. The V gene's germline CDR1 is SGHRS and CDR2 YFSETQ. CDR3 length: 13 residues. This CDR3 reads CASRMAVTDTQYF. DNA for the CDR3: TGCGCCAGCCGGATGGCCGTCACAGATACCCAGTATTTT. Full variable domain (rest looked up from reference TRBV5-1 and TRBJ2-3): KAGVTQTPRYLIKTRGQQVTLSCSPISGHRSVSWYQQTPGQGLQFLFEYFSETQRNKGNFPGRFSGRQFSNSRSEMNVSTLELGDSALYLCASRMAVTDTQYFGPGTRLTVL.

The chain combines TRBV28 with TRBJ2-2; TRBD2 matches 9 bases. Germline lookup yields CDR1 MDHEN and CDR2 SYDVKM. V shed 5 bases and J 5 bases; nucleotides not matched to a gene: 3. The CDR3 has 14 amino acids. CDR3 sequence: CASSTSGLTGELFF. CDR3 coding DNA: TGTGCCAGCAGTACTAGCGGGCTTACCGGGGAGCTGTTTTTT.

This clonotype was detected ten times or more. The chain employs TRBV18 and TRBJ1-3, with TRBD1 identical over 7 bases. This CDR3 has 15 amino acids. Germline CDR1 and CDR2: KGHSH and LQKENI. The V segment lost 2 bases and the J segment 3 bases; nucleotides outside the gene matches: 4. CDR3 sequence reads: CASSPSGGGGNTIYF. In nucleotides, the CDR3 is TGTGCCAGCTCACCATCAGGGGGAGGTGGAAACACCATATATTTT.

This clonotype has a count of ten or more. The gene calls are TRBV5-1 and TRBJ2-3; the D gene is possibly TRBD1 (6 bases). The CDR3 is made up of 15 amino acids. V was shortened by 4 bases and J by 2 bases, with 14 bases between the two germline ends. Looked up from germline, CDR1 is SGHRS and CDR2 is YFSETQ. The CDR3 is CASSLQGRYTDTQYF. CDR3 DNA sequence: TGCGCCAGCAGCCTACAGGGCCGCTACACAGATACGCAGTATTTT.